This T cell receptor (beta chain) was sequenced for a study of shared T cell receptors in the human thymus. Clones were read by immunoSEQ multiplex PCR, and TCRdb kept only the in-frame ones, dropping some. The data show hundreds of thousands of clones, around nine tenths seen once. The length of the CDR3 is 19 residues. The J segment lost 4 bases and the V segment lost 1 base, leaving 16 bases of the junction unmatched. Germline V lookup: CDR1 SGHDT, CDR2 YYEEEE. This sample was shared with a second study, whose subject was human thymus T cells. As reported in that work: Thymic samples were excised during corrective heart operations. Related research found strongly overlapping thymic repertoires in unrelated individuals.

Sequences were obtained from thymocytes. The chain carries TRBV5-6 and TRBJ1-1; TRBD1 matches 10 bases. This TCR was recovered from a boy in the first two years of life with a congenital heart defect. The CDR3 loop reads CASSLRRKLVRTGGTEAFF. The CDR3 DNA reads as TGTGCCAGCAGCTTGCGGCGAAAACTGGTCCGGACAGGGGGCACTGAAGCTTTCTTT.